The clone carrying this TCR beta chain was found a few times. Its antigen is undetermined. V was shortened by 5 bases and J by 6 bases, with 13 bases between the two germline ends. CDR1 is PRHDT, CDR2 FYEKMQ, per germline (reference sequence). The CDR3 is 13 residues long. The data originate from a study of cytomegalovirus exposure and HLA in healthy donors. Study observations and caveats: The authors excluded some V segments, including TRBV6-2 and TRBV6-3, as indistinguishable. In a later analysis, V- and J-gene trimming of beta chains associated with a DCLRE1C missense variant, replicated independently.

The PCR made use of 60 Vbeta and 13 Jbeta primers. Here immunoSEQ multiplex PCR was the method, and the copy in TCRdb shows in-frame clones only, minus some. The table lists 150,000 or so clones, approximately 81% of them singletons. The TCR originated in a man aged 25 to 40 in good health and CMV-seronegative. The chain is built from TRBV13 and TRBJ1-1, with D tentatively TRBD1 (5 bases). Sequencing was performed on PBMCs. In DNA form, the CDR3 reads TGTGCCAGCAGCGTGGGATGGGGCCCTGAAGCTTTCTTT. Its translation: CASSVGWGPEAFF.